This T cell receptor (beta chain) was obtained from a study of cytomegalovirus exposure and HLA in healthy donors. PCR primers comprised 60 Vbeta and 13 Jbeta primers. Profiling relied on immunoSEQ multiplex PCR, and the TCRdb table lists in-frame clones only, not all of them. The table lists about 110,000 clones, 67% of them singletons, with roughly 8.7% in the top ten. Germline CDR1 reads GTSNPN; CDR2 reads SVGIG (reference sequence). The CDR3 totals 14 residues. Trimming pared 6 bases from V and 0 bases from J, leaving 12 bases between. This clone was seen a single time. The sample consisted of PBMCs. This receptor was identified in a man aged 18-30 years in good health and CMV-seropositive. The rearrangement joins TRBV30 to TRBJ1-3, with D hard to call. The CDR3: CACDLLLSGNTIYF. In DNA form, the CDR3 reads TGTGCCTGTGACTTGCTACTCTCTGGAAACACCATATATTTT.